These 4 T cell receptor beta chains share one sample of origin, sequenced in a study of T-cell memory formation after mild COVID-19. TCRdb fed the 5' RACE reads into MiXCR, producing one record per CDR3 protein. The sample carries hundreds of thousands of distinct CDR3 sequences, under 30% recorded once. Sequences were obtained from PBMCs or a T cell subset sorted from them (not recorded which). The receptor source for this set is an adult woman who had mild COVID-19 (a few samples of this study predate the infection). Cell type and time point are not known.

At least ten counts were recorded for this clonotype. The rearrangement uses TRBV7-9 and TRBJ2-3, with 12 bases aligning to TRBD2. Trimming at V came to 5 bases and at J to 3 bases, leaving 6 bases not matched to a gene. Germline lookup yields CDR1 SEHNR and CDR2 FQNEAQ (reference sequence). This CDR3 contains 16 residues. The CDR3 DNA follows: TGTGCCAGCAGCCCGGGACTAGCGGGCTCGACAGATACGCAGTATTTT. It translates to CASSPGLAGSTDTQYF.

This clonotype has more than one count but fewer than ten. This sequence joins TRBV3-1 and TRBJ2-7, with a possible D match to TRBD2 (6 bases). This CDR3 region has 15 residues. V lost 0 bases to trimming and J lost 5 bases, with 14 bases between them. CDR1 is LGHDT and CDR2 is YNNKEL in the germline V gene (reference sequence). DNA for the CDR3: TGTGCCAGCAGCCAAGAATCGGGGGTGCTAAACGAGCAGTACTTC. The encoded protein is CASSQESGVLNEQYF.

A few counts support this clonotype. This chain joins TRBV5-1 and TRBJ2-7; 7 bases line up with TRBD1. Germline values: CDR1 SGHRS, CDR2 YFSETQ. V lost 1 base, J lost 2 bases, and 3 bases stayed unmatched. CDR3 length: 14 residues. The CDR3, as DNA: TGCGCCAGCAGCTTGACCGGACAGGCCTACGAGCAGTACTTC. It codes for CASSLTGQAYEQYF.

This clonotype was observed a handful of times. The rearrangement uses TRBV6-2 or TRBV6-3 and TRBJ1-5; D is uncertain. This CDR3 region has 14 residues. The ends were cut back, 5 bases at V and 0 bases at J, with 8 bases in the middle. Germline V gives CDR1 MNHEY, CDR2 SVGEGT. Written as DNA, the CDR3 is TGTGCCAGCAGTGCTCAGTATAGCAATCAGCCCCAGCATTTT. Its translation is CASSAQYSNQPQHF.